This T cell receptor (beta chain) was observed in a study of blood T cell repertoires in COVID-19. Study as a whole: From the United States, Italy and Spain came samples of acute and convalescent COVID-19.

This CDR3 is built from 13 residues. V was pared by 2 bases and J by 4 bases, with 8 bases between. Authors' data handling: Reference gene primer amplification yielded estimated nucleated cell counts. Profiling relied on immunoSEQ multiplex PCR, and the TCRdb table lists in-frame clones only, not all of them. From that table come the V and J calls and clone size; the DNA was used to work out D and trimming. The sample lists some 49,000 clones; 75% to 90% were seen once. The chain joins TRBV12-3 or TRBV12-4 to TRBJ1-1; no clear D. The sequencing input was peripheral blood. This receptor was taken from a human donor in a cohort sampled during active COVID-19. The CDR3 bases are TGTGCCAGCAGTTTAACAGCATCCACTGAAGCTTTCTTT. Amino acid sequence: CASSLTASTEAFF.